The 17 T cell receptor beta chains given below trace back to one sample, sequenced in a study of molecular identifiers for immune sequencing clone quantification. A single record per CDR3 protein comes from TCRdb applying MiXCR to the PCR reads. The sample shows approximately 630,000 distinct CDR3 sequences, about 25% of them seen only once. Sample: naive CD8+ T cells from blood, with Jurkat cell RNA spiked in. Documented subset: FACS-sorted CD8+CD4-CCR7+CD45RA+ naive T cells. Receptors were obtained from a human donor in good health. Some libraries in this study had Jurkat cell RNA spiked in.

The table lists this clonotype with many counts. The chain combines TRBV10-1 with TRBJ2-3, with D perhaps TRBD2 (5 bases). V was clipped by 5 bases and J by 4 bases, with 13 bases between them. This CDR3 is 14 amino acids long. Germline values: CDR1 WNHNN, CDR2 SYGVQD (reference sequence). For the CDR3, the DNA is TGCGCCAGCAGTCGGGGTCGAATCTCAGATACGCAGTATTTT. Translation: CASSRGRISDTQYF.

In regard to this clonotype: Relative to the germline gene, one junction end is altered; a read error may explain this. This chain joins TRBV30 and TRBJ2-5; D not resolved. This CDR3 contains 12 residues. CDR1 GTSNPN and CDR2 SVGIG come from the germline V gene (reference sequence). CDR3 residues: CAWNGPQQTQYF. Written as DNA, the CDR3 is TGTGCCTGGAACGGTCCCCAACAGACCCAGTACTTC.

The genes are TRBV4-1 and TRBJ2-5, with 10 nucleotides matching TRBD2. J gave up 5 bases and V 4 bases, and 4 bases lay outside the gene matches. Germline CDR1 MGHRA, CDR2 YSYEKL. This CDR3 contains 14 residues. Here the CDR3 reads CASSPQRGGETQYF. DNA for the CDR3: TGCGCCAGCAGCCCCCAGCGGGGGGGCGAGACCCAGTACTTC.

Comments on this clonotype: A much bigger clone sits one base away, suggesting this may be a read error. The chain recombines TRBV20-1 with TRBJ2-7; D possibly corresponds to TRBD2 (5 bases). This CDR3 has 13 amino acids. Germline V gene lookup returns CDR1 DFQATT and CDR2 SNEGSKA (reference sequence). The DNA of the CDR3 is TGCGGTGCTAGTAGTCGGGAATCCTACGAGCAGTACTTC. Residues: CGASSRESYEQYF.

J is TRBJ2-7 and V is TRBV6-2 or TRBV6-3, with D possibly being TRBD1 or TRBD2 (5 bases each). The CDR3 sequence is 15 residues long. The germline gives CDR1 MNHEY, CDR2 SVGEGT. Trimming left V 0 bases short and J 5 bases short, with 14 bases between. The DNA for the CDR3 is TGTGCCAGCAGTTACTCTCCCGGGGCCATCGACGAGCAGTACTTC. Amino acid sequence: CASSYSPGAIDEQYF.

CDR3 protein: CASSTGPGATEAFF. For the CDR3, the DNA is TGTGCCAGCAGCACAGGACCGGGGGCCACTGAAGCTTTCTTT. The genes are TRBV11-2 and TRBJ1-1; D is perhaps TRBD1 (6 bases). Trimming removed 5 bases from V and 4 bases from J, with 14 bases in between. Germline V gene data show CDR1 as SGHAT and CDR2 as FQNNGV. CDR3 length equals 14 residues. The full variable domain, its missing parts supplied by reference TRBV11-2 and TRBJ1-1, is EAGVAQSPRYKIIEKRQSVAFWCNPISGHATLYWYQQILGQGPKLLIQFQNNGVVDDSQLPKDRFSAERLKGVDSTLKIQPAKLEDSAVYLCASSTGPGATEAFFGQGTRLTVV.

Only a few counts were recorded for this clonotype. The chain has TRBV4-3 and TRBJ2-5; D gene uncertain. The CDR3 is 14 residues long. The ends were cut back, 0 bases at V and 2 bases at J, with 7 bases in the middle. Germline lookup yields CDR1 LGHNA and CDR2 YSLEER. CDR3 nucleotides: TGCGCCAGCAGCCAAGACAGTACTCAAGAGACCCAGTACTTC. Translation: CASSQDSTQETQYF.

This clonotype was counted only a few times. This rearrangement joins TRBV19 to TRBJ1-5; 7 bases align to TRBD1. This CDR3 comprises 15 residues. V was pared by 6 bases and J by 0 bases, with 5 bases of the junction left unmatched. Germline CDR1 is LNHDA and CDR2 is SQIVND (reference sequence). The CDR3 protein is CASREGGYSNQPQHF. The CDR3 nucleotides read TGTGCCAGTAGGGAAGGGGGCTATAGCAATCAGCCCCAGCATTTT.

The chain's CDR3 is CASSIGGLETQYF. The CDR3 DNA reads as TGTGCCAGTAGTATAGGCGGTTTGGAGACCCAGTACTTC. V gene TRBV19 combines with J gene TRBJ2-5; D is undetermined. V lost 1 base and J 5 bases, leaving 8 bases between the germline ends. The germline V gene encodes CDR1 LNHDA and CDR2 SQIVND (reference sequence). This CDR3 has 13 residues.

This clonotype was observed at least ten times. This chain joins TRBV28 and TRBJ2-1; 7 bases are shared with TRBD2. Germline trimming cut 7 bases from V and 0 bases from J; bases unmatched to any gene: 6. Germline V CDR1 and CDR2: MDHEN, SYDVKM. This CDR3 spans 15 amino acids. The CDR3, as DNA: TGTGCCAGCACACTAGGCGGGAGCTCCTACAATGAGCAGTTCTTC. It encodes CASTLGGSSYNEQFF.

This clonotype has just one count. A much bigger clone sits one base away, suggesting this may be a read error. As the CDR3 is not closed by the conserved phenylalanine or tryptophan, this likely results from a read error. The V gene is TRBV13, the J gene TRBJ2-3; 10 nucleotides match TRBD2. Looked up from germline, CDR1 is PRHDT and CDR2 is FYEKMQ (reference sequence). V shed 6 bases and J 6 bases; nucleotides not matched to a gene: 15. The CDR3 has 17 residues. The CDR3 DNA reads as TGTGCCAGCAGAGACCTCCAGCGGGAGGGCCTTACCGATACGCAGTATTAT. Translating it yields CASRDLQREGLTDTQYY.

This clonotype was seen many times. The chain couples TRBV12-3 or TRBV12-4 to TRBJ1-1; 9 bases are shared with TRBD1. The CDR3 spans 14 residues. After removal of 6 bases from V and 2 bases from J, the junction contained 4 bases not matched to a gene. Written as DNA, the CDR3 is TGTGCCAGCAGCCGGGGACAGGGTAACACTGAAGCTTTCTTT. Protein: CASSRGQGNTEAFF.

A remark on this clonotype: The junction does not match germline at one end; this may be a read error. Here the CDR3 reads CTSSVGGRGTGELSF. CDR3 bases: TGTACCAGTAGTGTGGGGGGTAGGGGCACCGGGGAGCTGTCTTTT. V usage is TRBV19 and J usage is TRBJ2-2; tentative D call: TRBD2 (6 bases). The CDR3 has 15 amino acids. CDR1 LNHDA and CDR2 SQIVND come from the germline V gene (reference sequence).

In this sample, this clonotype turned up a few times. This chain links TRBV11-2 with TRBJ1-5; D is possibly TRBD1 (5 bases). Trimming removed 1 base from V and 6 bases from J, with 13 bases in between. Germline lookup yields CDR1 SGHAT and CDR2 FQNNGV. The CDR3 length is 15 residues. CDR3 DNA: TGTGCCAGCAGCTTAGGGGCAGGGAGATTTCAGCCCCAGCATTTT. It encodes CASSLGAGRFQPQHF.

This clonotype was recorded at least ten times. The chain uses TRBV28 and TRBJ2-7; tentative D call: TRBD1 (5 bases). CDR3 size: 13 residues. The germline V and J ends were trimmed by 7 bases and 0 bases, with 10 bases remaining between them. CDR1 is MDHEN, CDR2 SYDVKM, per germline. Here the CDR3 DNA reads TGTGCCAGCACCCCGACAGTCTCCTACGAGCAGTACTTC. Amino acid sequence: CASTPTVSYEQYF.

The CDR3 protein is CASSVGTRHEQYF. DNA of the CDR3: TGTGCCAGCAGCGTAGGGACTCGGCACGAGCAGTACTTC. The J gene is TRBJ2-7, the V gene TRBV7-6; maybe TRBD2 (6 bases). The CDR3 totals 13 residues. Trimming cost V 5 bases and J 5 bases, with 13 bases left between them. Germline lookup yields CDR1 SGHVS and CDR2 FNYEAQ.

This clonotype has a handful of counts. The J gene is TRBJ1-1, the V gene TRBV30, with a possible D match to TRBD1 (5 bases). The CDR3 sequence is 14 residues long. Germline assignment: CDR1 GTSNPN and CDR2 SVGIG (reference sequence). The germline V and J ends were trimmed by 0 bases and 5 bases, with 13 bases remaining between them. The CDR3 bases are TGTGCCTGGAGTGTAACCGGGGGGAGTACTGAAGCTTTCTTT. Translation: CAWSVTGGSTEAFF. The full variable domain, in which reference TRBV30 and TRBJ1-1 provide the parts outside the CDR3, is SQTIHQWPATLVQPVGSPLSLECTVEGTSNPNLYWYRQAAGRGLQLLFYSVGIGQISSEVPQNLSASRPQDRQFILSSKKLLLSDSGFYLCAWSVTGGSTEAFFGQGTRLTVV.